This T cell receptor (beta chain) was obtained from a study of blood T cell repertoires in COVID-19. Study overall: PBMCs, B-cell-depleted T cells, or T cells provided the cDNA or gDNA that made up the material.

This study enrolled people aged about 18 to 100 from approximately 25 US geographic areas. Participant-given clinical history determined each cohort assignment. Among Cohort 3 donors, those recovered had two negative PCRs, clearance, or symptom resolution. Clones were sequenced by immunoSEQ multiplex PCR, and TCRdb holds only the in-frame ones, with some missing. The table lists approximately 200,000 clones, 75% to 90% of them singletons. The CDR3 extends over 13 amino acids. After removal of 3 bases from V and 6 bases from J, the junction contained 3 bases not matched to a gene. CDR1 and CDR2 from the germline V gene are MDHEN and SYDVKM.

Sequencing was done on a sample of PBMCs or T cells enriched from blood (not recorded which). The rearrangement joins TRBV28 to TRBJ2-7, with TRBD2 matching 9 bases. The origin of this receptor is a man aged 30-40 years who had recovered from COVID-19. The CDR3 is CASSLSGRLEQYF. CDR3 nucleotides: TGTGCCAGCAGTTTGAGCGGGAGGCTCGAGCAGTACTTC.